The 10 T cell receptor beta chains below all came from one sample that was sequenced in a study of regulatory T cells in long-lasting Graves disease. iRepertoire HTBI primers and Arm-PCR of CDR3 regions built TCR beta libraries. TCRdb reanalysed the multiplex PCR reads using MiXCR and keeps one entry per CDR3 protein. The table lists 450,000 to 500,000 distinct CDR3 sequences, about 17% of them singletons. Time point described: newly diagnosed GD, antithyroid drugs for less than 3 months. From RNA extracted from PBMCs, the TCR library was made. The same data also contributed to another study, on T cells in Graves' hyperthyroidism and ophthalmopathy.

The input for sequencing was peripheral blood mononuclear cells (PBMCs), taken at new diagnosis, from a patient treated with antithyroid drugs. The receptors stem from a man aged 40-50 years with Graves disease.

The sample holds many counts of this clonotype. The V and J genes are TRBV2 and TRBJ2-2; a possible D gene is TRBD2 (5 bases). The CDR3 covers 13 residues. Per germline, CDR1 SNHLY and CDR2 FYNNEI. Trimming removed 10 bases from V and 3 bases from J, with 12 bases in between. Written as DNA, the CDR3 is TGTGCCACGGGGTCCGGTTACACCGGGGAGCTGTTTTTT. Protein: CATGSGYTGELFF.

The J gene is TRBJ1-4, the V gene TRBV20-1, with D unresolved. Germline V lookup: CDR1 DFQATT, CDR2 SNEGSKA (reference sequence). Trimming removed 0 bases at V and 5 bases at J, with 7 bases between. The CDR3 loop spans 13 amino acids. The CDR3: CSARDSRNEKLFF. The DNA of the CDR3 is TGCAGTGCTAGAGACAGCCGGAATGAAAAACTGTTTTTT.

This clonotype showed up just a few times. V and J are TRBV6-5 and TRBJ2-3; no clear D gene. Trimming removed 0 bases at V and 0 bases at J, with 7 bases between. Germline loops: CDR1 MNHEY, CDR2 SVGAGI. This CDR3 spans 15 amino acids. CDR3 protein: CASSYSGASTDTQYF. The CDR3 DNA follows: TGTGCCAGCAGTTACTCTGGCGCGAGCACAGATACGCAGTATTTT.

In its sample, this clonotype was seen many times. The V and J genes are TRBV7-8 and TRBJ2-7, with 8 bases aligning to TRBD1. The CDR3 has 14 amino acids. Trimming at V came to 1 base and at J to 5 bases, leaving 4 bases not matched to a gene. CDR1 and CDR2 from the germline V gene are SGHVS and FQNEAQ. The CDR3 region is CASSLGTGLDEQYF. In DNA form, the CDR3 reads TGTGCCAGCAGCTTAGGGACAGGGCTCGACGAGCAGTACTTC. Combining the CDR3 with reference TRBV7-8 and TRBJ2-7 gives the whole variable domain GAGVSQSPRYKVAKRGQDVALRCDPISGHVSLFWYQQALGQGPEFLTYFQNEAQLDKSGLPSDRFFAERPEGSVSTLKIQRTQQEDSAVYLCASSLGTGLDEQYFGPGTRLTVT.

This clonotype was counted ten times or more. The chain's CDR3 is CASHRGTGGYLQYF. The CDR3 coding sequence is TGTGCCAGCCATCGTGGGACAGGGGGGTACCTGCAGTACTTC. The chain combines TRBV2 with TRBJ2-7, with 11 bases lining up with TRBD1. V was clipped by 8 bases and J by 9 bases; unmatched bases: 12. This CDR3 is built from 14 residues. Germline V gene lookup returns CDR1 SNHLY and CDR2 FYNNEI.

Written as DNA, the CDR3 is TGCAGTGCTCAACCCCGGGACAGGGTGAACACCGGGGAGCTGTTTTTT. Translation gives CSAQPRDRVNTGELFF. The rearrangement joins TRBV20-1 to TRBJ2-2, with 9 nucleotides matching TRBD1. Germline V gives CDR1 DFQATT, CDR2 SNEGSKA (reference sequence). Losses at the gene ends were 5 bases for V and 1 base for J; bases not matched to a gene: 8. The CDR3 is made up of 16 amino acids.

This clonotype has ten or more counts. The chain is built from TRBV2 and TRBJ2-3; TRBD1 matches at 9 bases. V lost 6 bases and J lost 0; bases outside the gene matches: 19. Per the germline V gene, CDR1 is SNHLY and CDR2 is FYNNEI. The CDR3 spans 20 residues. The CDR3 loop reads CASSASSKRGTGFSTDTQYF. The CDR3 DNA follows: TGTGCCAGCAGCGCTAGTTCAAAGAGAGGGACAGGGTTTAGCACAGATACGCAGTATTTT. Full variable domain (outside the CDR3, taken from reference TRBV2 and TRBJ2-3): EPEVTQTPSHQVTQMGQEVILRCVPISNHLYFYWYRQILGQKVEFLVSFYNNEISEKSEIFDDQFSVERPDGSNFTLKIRSTKLEDSAMYFCASSASSKRGTGFSTDTQYFGPGTRLTVL.

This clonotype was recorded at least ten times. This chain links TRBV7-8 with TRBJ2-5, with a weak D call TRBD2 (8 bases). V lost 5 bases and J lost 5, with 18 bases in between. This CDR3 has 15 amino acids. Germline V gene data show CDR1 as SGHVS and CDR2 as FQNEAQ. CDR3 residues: CASSPSGGGQETQYF. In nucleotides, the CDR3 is TGTGCCAGCAGCCCCTCGGGAGGGGGCCAGGAGACCCAGTACTTC. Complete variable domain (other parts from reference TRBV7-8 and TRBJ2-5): GAGVSQSPRYKVAKRGQDVALRCDPISGHVSLFWYQQALGQGPEFLTYFQNEAQLDKSGLPSDRFFAERPEGSVSTLKIQRTQQEDSAVYLCASSPSGGGQETQYFGPGTRLLVL.

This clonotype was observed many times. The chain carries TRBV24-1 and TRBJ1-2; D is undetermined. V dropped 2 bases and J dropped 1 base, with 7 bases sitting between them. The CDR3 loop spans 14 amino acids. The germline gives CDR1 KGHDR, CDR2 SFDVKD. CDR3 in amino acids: CATSDSQINYGYTF. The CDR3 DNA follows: TGTGCCACCAGTGATTCCCAGATTAACTATGGCTACACCTTC.

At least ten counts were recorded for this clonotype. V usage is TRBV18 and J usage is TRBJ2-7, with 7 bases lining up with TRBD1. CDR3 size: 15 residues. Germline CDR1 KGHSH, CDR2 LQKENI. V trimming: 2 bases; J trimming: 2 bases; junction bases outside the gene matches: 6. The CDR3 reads CASSPRQGGAYEQYF. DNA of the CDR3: TGTGCCAGCTCACCAAGACAGGGTGGGGCCTACGAGCAGTACTTC.